A selection of T cell receptor beta chains follows, all from one sample in a study of early T cells in non-severe SARS-CoV-2 infection. Using its own MiXCR run on the 5' RACE reads, TCRdb lists one record per CDR3 protein. This table holds about 110,000 distinct CDR3 sequences, around 10% found once. Sequencing was carried out using whole blood. The receptors derive from an adult who was a healthcare worker with PCR-confirmed SARS-CoV-2 infection or an uninfected control (not recorded which). Each CDR3 is given with its conserved first and last residue. A D gene is named only where the DNA matches it firmly. Some rows mark clone size as missing; the rest say once, few, many or name a class of expanded clone.

D,V,size,J,CDR3,DNA
-,TRBV20-1,-,TRBJ2-3,CSAKDSSTDTQYF,TGCAGTGCTAAGGACAGCTCCACAGATACGCAGTATTTT
-,TRBV6-5,few,TRBJ1-5,CASGSSLYSNQPQHF,TGTGCCAGCGGGTCGAGCCTCTATAGCAATCAGCCCCAGCATTTT
-,TRBV7-2,-,TRBJ2-4,CASSENGGINIQYF,TGTGCCAGCAGCGAGAACGGCGGGATAAACATTCAGTACTTC
-,TRBV20-1,-,TRBJ1-4,CSAIKRGQNWEKLFF,TGCAGTGCCATTAAGAGAGGTCAGAATTGGGAAAAACTGTTTTTT
-,TRBV12-5,few,TRBJ1-1,CASGLVSAGTGTEAFF,TGTGCTAGTGGTTTGGTATCGGCAGGGACGGGCACTGAAGCTTTCTTT
-,TRBV5-1,many,TRBJ1-1,CASSENQNTEAFF,TGCGCCAGCAGCGAAAACCAGAACACTGAAGCTTTCTTT
-,TRBV5-4,many,TRBJ1-1,CASSLGVVGPNTEAFF,TGTGCCAGCAGCTTGGGAGTGGTAGGGCCTAACACTGAAGCTTTCTTT
-,TRBV5-1,few,TRBJ2-7,CASSLVGQTNYEQYF,TGCGCCAGCAGCTTGGTGGGGCAGACGAACTACGAGCAGTACTTC
TRBD2,TRBV7-2,many,TRBJ2-5,CASSFSGRAGETQYF,TGTGCCAGCAGCTTTAGCGGGAGGGCCGGAGAGACCCAGTACTTC
TRBD2,TRBV19,-,TRBJ2-1,CASTGGRVDNEQFF,TGTGCCAGTACTGGCGGGAGGGTCGATAATGAGCAGTTCTTC
-,TRBV30,many,TRBJ1-1,CAWSEPVEAFF,TGTGCCTGGAGTGAACCAGTGGAAGCTTTCTTT
TRBD2,TRBV4-3,many,TRBJ2-7,CAIPDSGADYEQYF,TGCGCCATTCCTGATAGCGGGGCAGACTACGAGCAGTACTTC
-,TRBV7-3,many,TRBJ1-5,CASSFRMNMPQHF,TGTGCCAGCAGCTTCCGGATGAATATGCCCCAGCATTTT
-,TRBV18,few,TRBJ2-7,CASSPSREAGYEQYF,TGTGCCAGCTCACCATCGAGGGAAGCCGGGTACGAGCAGTACTTC
-,TRBV28,-,TRBJ2-7,CASSLLVSYEQYF,TGTGCCAGCAGTTTATTGGTGTCCTACGAGCAGTACTTC
-,TRBV4-1,-,TRBJ1-5,CASSQEGGGGGQPQHF,TGCGCCAGCAGCCAAGAAGGAGGGGGTGGCGGTCAGCCCCAGCATTTT
TRBD1,TRBV18,-,TRBJ2-7,CASSPRVGTGYEQYF,TGTGCCAGCTCACCCCGTGTGGGGACAGGCTACGAGCAGTACTTC
TRBD2,TRBV9,-,TRBJ2-1,CASSVGTSGRLGEQFF,TGTGCCAGCAGCGTGGGGACTAGCGGGAGGCTCGGTGAGCAGTTCTTC
-,TRBV14,many,TRBJ2-7,CASSQAPWQSYEQYF,TGTGCCAGCAGCCAAGCTCCGTGGCAGTCCTACGAGCAGTACTTC
TRBD2,TRBV6-1,many,TRBJ2-3,CASIQLAARTDTQYF,TGTGCCAGCATTCAACTAGCGGCGCGGACAGATACGCAGTATTTT
-,TRBV6-1,few,TRBJ2-7,CAATQGGAGFEQYF,TGTGCCGCTACCCAGGGGGGGGCGGGATTCGAGCAGTACTTC
-,TRBV7-9,few,TRBJ2-3,CASSLAGVADTQYF,TGTGCCAGCAGCTTAGCGGGAGTGGCAGATACGCAGTATTTT
-,TRBV7-9,many,TRBJ2-4,CASSLRSDGGIQYF,TGTGCCAGCAGCTTACGCTCCGATGGTGGCATTCAGTACTTC
TRBD1,TRBV15,many,TRBJ2-5,CATSTRVGQTYQETQYF,TGTGCCACCAGCACCCGGGTGGGACAGACATACCAAGAGACCCAGTACTTC
TRBD1,TRBV5-5,-,TRBJ1-1,CASGTDPNTEAFF,TGTGCCAGCGGGACAGACCCGAACACTGAAGCTTTCTTT
-,TRBV12-3/TRBV12-4,-,TRBJ1-5,CASSLRICNQPQHF,TGTGCCAGCAGTTTACGGATTTGCAATCAGCCCCAGCATTTT
TRBD2,TRBV5-4,few,TRBJ2-5,CASSLGGTSGSVETQYF,TGTGCCAGCAGCTTGGGGGGGACTAGCGGGAGCGTGGAGACCCAGTACTTC
-,TRBV6-1,-,TRBJ1-2,CAASTHLPGYGYTF,TGTGCCGCCAGCACCCACCTCCCGGGCTATGGCTACACCTTC
-,TRBV5-4,-,TRBJ2-3,CASSLPPGDTDTQYF,TGTGCCAGCAGCTTGCCCCCCGGGGACACAGATACGCAGTATTTT
TRBD2,TRBV24-1,-,TRBJ2-1,CATSGLAEDPRSTLNEQFF,TGTGCCACCAGTGGACTAGCGGAAGACCCACGTTCGACACTCAATGAGCAGTTCTTC
-,TRBV5-1,many,TRBJ2-5,CASSLGGSTQETQYF,TGCGCCAGCAGCTTGGGCGGGTCGACCCAAGAGACCCAGTACTTC
TRBD1,TRBV24-1,-,TRBJ2-1,CASSEPGTGPYNEQFF,TGTGCCTCCAGTGAACCCGGGACAGGGCCCTACAATGAGCAGTTCTTC
-,TRBV28,many,TRBJ1-1,CASSQVGGRNTEAFF,TGTGCCAGCAGTCAGGTCGGGGGCCGAAACACTGAAGCTTTCTTT
-,TRBV6-5,many,TRBJ2-2,CASSYRLEAGELFF,TGTGCCAGCAGTTACAGACTAGAGGCCGGGGAGCTGTTTTTT
TRBD1,TRBV3-1,few,TRBJ1-1,CASSQTGTAYEAFF,TGTGCCAGCAGCCAAACCGGGACAGCCTATGAAGCTTTCTTT
TRBD2,TRBV28,few,TRBJ2-1,CASKAGAPGSYNEQFF,TGTGCCAGCAAGGCGGGAGCCCCGGGCTCCTACAATGAGCAGTTCTTC
TRBD2,TRBV7-9,-,TRBJ2-1,CASSLEVASGRFDEQFF,TGTGCCAGCAGCTTAGAGGTTGCTAGCGGGAGGTTCGATGAGCAGTTCTTC
-,TRBV3-1,-,TRBJ2-1,CDSSQDGRLVHEQFF,TGTGACAGCAGCCAAGATGGACGACTAGTCCATGAGCAGTTCTTC
TRBD1,TRBV10-3,many,TRBJ1-2,CAISQDRGYGYTF,TGTGCCATCAGTCAAGACAGGGGCTATGGCTACACCTTC
-,TRBV7-8,-,TRBJ2-2,CASSLVKGELFF,TGTGCCAGCAGCTTAGTTAAAGGGGAGCTGTTTTTT
-,TRBV5-4,-,TRBJ2-3,CASSLTFADTQYF,TGTGCCAGCAGCCTTACCTTTGCTGATACGCAGTATTTT
-,TRBV7-9,-,TRBJ2-5,CASSLGFTPLETQCF,TGTGCCAGCAGCTTAGGCTTCACCCCCCTGGAGACCCAGTGCTTC
TRBD1,TRBV12-5,-,TRBJ2-1,CASGQGSYNEQFF,TGTGCTAGCGGACAGGGCTCCTACAATGAGCAGTTCTTC
TRBD1,TRBV20-1,few,TRBJ1-5,CSAQNLQGASHQPQHF,TGCAGTGCTCAAAACTTACAGGGGGCGAGTCATCAGCCCCAGCATTTT
TRBD2,TRBV6-1,many,TRBJ2-3,CASSVLAGDTQYF,TGTGCCAGCAGTGTGTTAGCGGGAGATACGCAGTATTTT
-,TRBV7-2,-,TRBJ2-2,CASRSRAHLGGELFF,TGTGCCAGCAGATCCCGGGCCCACCTAGGGGGGGAGCTGTTTTTT
-,TRBV11-2,many,TRBJ1-1,CASSFRNTEAFF,TGTGCCAGCAGCTTTAGGAACACTGAAGCTTTCTTT
-,TRBV5-1,-,TRBJ1-1,CASSLVAPRDQGNTEAFF,TGCGCCAGCAGCTTGGTGGCCCCCAGGGACCAAGGGAACACTGAAGCTTTCTTT